This T cell receptor (beta chain) was obtained from a study of cytomegalovirus exposure and HLA in healthy donors (dated by TCRdb to between 2016 and 2019). Looking at the study overall: According to a later analysis, one platform produced both the approximately 110 validation repertoires and the 620 or so repertoires of the first cohort. The study was designed to test whether signatures of past pathogen exposure could be identified by cataloging public T cell receptors. To predict cytomegalovirus infection status, the study combined high-throughput TCR immunosequencing, statistical association of individual TCRs with disease status, and machine learning. Besides the first cohort of hundreds of subjects, a separate validation cohort made up of over 100 different subjects was used. Paper-wide results and their limitations: A later analysis had no HLA typing for the validation cohort, so co-occurrence there was scored across all 120 or so repertoires. The authors suggested that the approach could potentially be extended to other disease states and immunological phenotypes. While some public TCRs were present in many individuals, most TCR sequences turned up only very rarely across donors. Three of the identified cytomegalovirus-associated TCR beta chains were confirmed in vitro to be specific for cytomegalovirus antigens. In the study, approximately 160 TCR beta chains were listed as associated with cytomegalovirus. Of the cluster scores, around 95% were above 0 in a later analysis, which found that TCRs clustered in the first cohort also tended to co-occur in the roughly 130 validation repertoires. In both the original and validation cohorts, the classifier was reported to diagnose cytomegalovirus status with high specificity and sensitivity.

V sheds 2 bases and J sheds 5 bases, leaving 9 bases between their ends. CDR1 and CDR2 (MNHEY, SMNVEV) derive from the germline V gene (reference sequence). From the cysteine up to the phenylalanine, the CDR3 has a length of 13 residues. Only the CDR3 portion is preserved as DNA: 39 bases, with reading frame beginning at the first base. On this clone: It has no known antigen specificity. Per-base qualities were not stored, and no clone one base away is much larger.

The protocol used for the library was the immunoSEQ multiplex PCR assay. Per the authors' processing: A statistical classification framework was built for diagnosing cytomegalovirus status from the catalog of TCR beta chain sequences. The source is immuneACCESS, and TCRdb retained only in-frame sequences with V and J called. Part of the clones is not carried over; for the studies checked, unresolved V genes explain less than half of this, and the remainder is unexplained. V, J and clone size derive from that table, while D and trimming were established from the DNA sequence. The sample contains around 200,000 clones, 70% to 90% of them found a single time. The ten largest account for 2.5% to 3.5% of the sample. Donors formed part of the validation cohort, which comprised 120 or so subjects and was distinct from the first cohort of 666 subjects.

The sequence derives from a woman aged 18-29 years in good health and CMV-seronegative. The rearranged chain carries TRBV27 and TRBJ1-2, with no confidently assigned D gene. Sequencing was performed on PBMCs. This receptor carries the CDR3 CASSLASGYGYTF. The sequenced DNA: TGTGCCAGCAGTTTAGCATCCGGGTATGGCTACACCTTC.